This TCR beta chain originates from a study of tumor-infiltrating lymphocytes in localized non-small cell lung cancer. Study details: From each patient, both tumor and uninvolved lung, non-adjacent to tumor, were sampled.

Libraries were prepared by immunoSEQ multiplex PCR; TCRdb keeps only in-frame clonotypes and omits some of them. The sample records fewer than 20,000 clones, around 72% being singletons. Study observations and caveats: T-cell fraction did not differ between immunotypes IM1 and IM2.

The CDR3 length is 13 residues. Germline V gene lookup returns CDR1 GTSNPN and CDR2 SVGIG (reference sequence). V was cut by 2 bases and J by 1 base, with 3 bases left in between. This clone was counted only a few times. The antigen is not known. This TCR derives from a human donor with non-small cell lung cancer. The source material was lung tumor tissue. The V and J genes are TRBV30 and TRBJ2-6, with D uncertain. CDR3 bases: TGTGCCTGGAGTACTTCTGGGGCCAACGTCCTGACTTTC. Its translation is CAWSTSGANVLTF.